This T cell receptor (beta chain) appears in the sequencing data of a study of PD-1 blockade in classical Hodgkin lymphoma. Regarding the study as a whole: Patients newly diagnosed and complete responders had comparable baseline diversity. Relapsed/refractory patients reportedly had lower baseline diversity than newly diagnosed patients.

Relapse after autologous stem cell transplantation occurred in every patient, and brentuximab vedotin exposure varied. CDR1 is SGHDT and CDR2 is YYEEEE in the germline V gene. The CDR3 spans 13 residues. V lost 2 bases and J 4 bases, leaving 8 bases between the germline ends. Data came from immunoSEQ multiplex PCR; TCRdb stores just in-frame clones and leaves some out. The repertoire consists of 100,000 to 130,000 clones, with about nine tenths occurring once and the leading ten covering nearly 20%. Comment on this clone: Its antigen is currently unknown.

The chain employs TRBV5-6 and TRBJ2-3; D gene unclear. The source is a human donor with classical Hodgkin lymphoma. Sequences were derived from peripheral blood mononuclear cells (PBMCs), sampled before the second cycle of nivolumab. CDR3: CASSFQSADTQYF. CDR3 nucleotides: TGTGCCAGCAGCTTTCAGAGCGCAGATACGCAGTATTTT.